This TCR beta chain was recorded in a study of T cell responses to AZD1222 COVID-19 vaccine (dated by TCRdb to the early 2020s). With respect to the entire study: Because spike-specific TCR depth and breadth did not differ between the two schedules, AZD1222 recipients who got a second dose at roughly 4 weeks were pooled with those who got a second dose at roughly 12 weeks. TCR sequencing covered more than 230 trial participants: 200 to 220 given two doses of AZD1222 and 26 given two doses of MenACWY control vaccine. Enrollment into the trials was organized by age into subgroups of 18-55, 56-69 and 70-plus years, and those subgroups contained around 150, 28 and 57 TCR-sequenced participants, respectively.

About this clone itself: The specificity of this receptor is unknown. Nothing much larger sits one base from this clone, and base qualities are not available.

V is trimmed back by 3 bases and J by 4 bases, and the junction contains 3 bases that no gene match accounts for. The CDR3 goes from the cysteine to the phenylalanine over 14 residues. Solely the CDR3 DNA is kept, with 42 bases framed from the first base. The germline V gene specifies SGHRS as CDR1 and YFSETQ as CDR2. What this sample's time point label stands for: baseline before first vaccination. The vaccinee samples were drawn from two UK trials, COV001 and COV002, one of which was a single-blind randomized controlled phase 2/3 trial testing AZD1222 (ChAdOx1 nCoV-19) in healthy adults. For TCRbeta chain sequencing, PBMC samples from trial participants were taken at day 0 and at day 28 after the second dose. Broader findings and caveats from the paper: In the small 56-69-year group, the increase in depth fell short of significance, most likely because of low power. The vaccine-associated CD4 TCRs covered the entire spike protein, and the dominant responses fell in regions 160-218 and 743-854. Conclusions about previously exposed vaccinees were limited because only 6 or 7 AZD1222 recipients were SARS-CoV-2 seropositive at baseline. Participants were mostly white British, with more females than males. The authors suggested clonal diversity may have been underestimated. Because no samples from the day 14 peak response were available, repertoires could be characterized only after the peak T cell response. After two AZD1222 doses, spike-specific TCR breadth and depth were significantly higher than at day 0 and than in MenACWY recipients. Nearly half of unique spike-specific TCRs reportedly recognized epitopes outside regions mutated in the B.1.351 and B.1.1.7 variants.

The CDR3 regions of human TCRbeta chains were subjected to immunosequencing. The published analysis was carried out like this. Repertoire TCRs were checked for matches against a reference library of SARS-CoV-2-specific TCRs that had been generated using the MIRA antigen-specificity platform. Breadth was defined as the fraction of unique TCRs that were SARS-CoV-2-associated. Depth was defined as the fraction of total T cells that were SARS-CoV-2-associated. Each spike-specific TCR was assigned to its reactive spike region and to a CD4 or CD8 class using the MIRA data. Log10-transformed breadth and depth values were compared by one-way ANOVA with Sidak's multiple comparisons tests. TCRdb provides this immuneACCESS table in a form limited to in-frame rearrangements. Some clones are lacking; in checked studies, under half of them reflect an unresolved V gene, and why the rest are absent is not known. V, J and clone size are those of that table, while D and trimming were read from the DNA. The table for this sample lists 100,000 to 150,000 clones; more than 80% of them were counted only once. The top ten clonotypes cover about 3% of the sample.

The rearrangement combines TRBV5-1 with TRBJ1-1, with 10 bases in between that match TRBD1. The starting material was peripheral blood, obtained on day 0 of AZD1222 vaccination. This TCR was sampled from an adult in good health. Read as DNA, the sequence is TGCGCCAGCAGCTGGCGGACAGGGGGCACTGAAGCTTTCTTT. It encodes CASSWRTGGTEAFF.